The clone carrying this T cell receptor beta chain showed up just a few times. Its target is unknown. Germline V gene sequence: CDR1 SGHNT, CDR2 YENEEA. Unmatched junction bases numbered 0, after V lost 1 base and J lost 1 base. This CDR3 region has 15 residues. Expressed TCRB transcripts were sequenced after all isolated RNA was converted to cDNA. Some clones are missing from TCRdb's copy, which holds only in-frame ones; the method was immunoSEQ multiplex PCR. The sample holds some 500,000 clones, approximately 10% seen once. Post-sort purity exceeded 95% for all sorted populations. The data stem from a study of beta chain features in type 1 diabetes. Whole-study results and caveats: When cDNA is sequenced, cells with high TCR expression could be over-represented. More deletions and fewer insertions at VDJ junctions were found in patients with type 1 diabetes.

This rearrangement joins TRBV11-3 to TRBJ2-1, with 8 bases identical to TRBD1. The source of this sequence is a young woman in good health. Sequenced material: naive CD4+ T cells from blood. In DNA form, the CDR3 reads TGTGCCAGCAGCTTAGGGACAGGGTCCTACAATGAGCAGTTCTTC. Protein product: CASSLGTGSYNEQFF.